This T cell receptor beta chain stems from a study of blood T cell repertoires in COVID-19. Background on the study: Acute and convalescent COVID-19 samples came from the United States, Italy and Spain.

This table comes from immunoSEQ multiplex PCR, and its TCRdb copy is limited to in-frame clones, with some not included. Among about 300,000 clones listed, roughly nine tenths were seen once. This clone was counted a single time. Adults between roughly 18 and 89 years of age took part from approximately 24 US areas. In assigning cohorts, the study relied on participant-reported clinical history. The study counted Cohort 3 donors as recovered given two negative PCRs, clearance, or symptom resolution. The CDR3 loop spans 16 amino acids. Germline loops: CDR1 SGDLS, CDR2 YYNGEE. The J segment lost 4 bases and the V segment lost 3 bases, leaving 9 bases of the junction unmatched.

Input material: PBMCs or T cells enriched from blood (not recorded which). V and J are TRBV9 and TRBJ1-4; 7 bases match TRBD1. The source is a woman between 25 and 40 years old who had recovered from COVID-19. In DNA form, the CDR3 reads TGTGCCAGCAGCGCCAGGGGGGACAGAGTTAATGAAAAACTGTTTTTT. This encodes CASSARGDRVNEKLFF.